This TCR beta chain stems from a study of OX40 agonist ivuxolimab in advanced cancers. About the study: An anti-OX40 (CD134) antibody with agonistic activity, ivuxolimab, was administered to patients.

Some clones are missing from TCRdb's copy, which holds only in-frame ones; the method was immunoSEQ multiplex PCR. The table records tens of thousands of clones, 85% to 90% of them present only once. On this clone itself: Antigen unknown.

Trimming took 4 bases from V and 6 from J, leaving 16 bases between them. The CDR3 has 14 amino acids. Findings and caveats of the study: At 0.1 to 3.0 mg/kg, CD4+ and CD8+ blood T cells expanded clonally by week 6. Averaged across samples, CD8+ T cells carried more expanded clones than CD4+ did.

Here the sequenced sample was CD4+ or CD8+ T cells sorted from blood, taken in a trial of the OX40 agonist ivuxolimab. The origin of this receptor is an adult with an advanced solid tumor such as melanoma, head and neck, liver or kidney cancer. V is TRBV5-3 and J is TRBJ1-2; unclear D gene. TRBV5-3 is assigned to the ORF class and has an uncertain function. This chain's CDR3 is CARSLHGTLHGYTF. The DNA for the CDR3 is TGTGCCAGAAGCCTACATGGAACTCTGCATGGCTACACCTTC.